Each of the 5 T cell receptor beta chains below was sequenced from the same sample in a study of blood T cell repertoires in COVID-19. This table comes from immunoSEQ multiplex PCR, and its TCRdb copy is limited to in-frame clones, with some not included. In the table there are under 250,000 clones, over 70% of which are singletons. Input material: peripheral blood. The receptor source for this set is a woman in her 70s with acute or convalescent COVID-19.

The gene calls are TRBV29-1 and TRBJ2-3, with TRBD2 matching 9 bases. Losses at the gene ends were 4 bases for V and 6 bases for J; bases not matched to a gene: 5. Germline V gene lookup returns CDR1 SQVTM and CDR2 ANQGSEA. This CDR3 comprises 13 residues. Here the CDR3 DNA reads TGCAGCGTTGCTAGCGGGATTGGGGATACGCAGTATTTT. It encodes CSVASGIGDTQYF.

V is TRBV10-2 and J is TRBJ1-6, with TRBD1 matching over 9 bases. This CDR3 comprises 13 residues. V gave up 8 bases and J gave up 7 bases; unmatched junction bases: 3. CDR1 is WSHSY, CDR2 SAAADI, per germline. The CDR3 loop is CASRTGDNSPLHF. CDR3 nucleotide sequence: TGCGCCAGCCGGACAGGGGACAATTCACCCCTCCACTTT.

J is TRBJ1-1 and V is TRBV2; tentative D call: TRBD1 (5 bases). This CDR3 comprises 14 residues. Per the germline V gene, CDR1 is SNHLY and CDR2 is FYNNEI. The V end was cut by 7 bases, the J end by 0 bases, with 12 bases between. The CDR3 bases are TGTGCCAGCACCCTGACAGAGATGAACACTGAAGCTTTCTTT. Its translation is CASTLTEMNTEAFF. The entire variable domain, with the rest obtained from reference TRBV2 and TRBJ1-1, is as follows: EPEVTQTPSHQVTQMGQEVILRCVPISNHLYFYWYRQILGQKVEFLVSFYNNEISEKSEIFDDQFSVERPDGSNFTLKIRSTKLEDSAMYFCASTLTEMNTEAFFGQGTRLTVV.

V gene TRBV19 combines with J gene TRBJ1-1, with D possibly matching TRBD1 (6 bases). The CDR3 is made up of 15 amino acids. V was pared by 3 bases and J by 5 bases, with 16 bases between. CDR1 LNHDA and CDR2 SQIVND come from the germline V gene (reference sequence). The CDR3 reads CASSMGTPPGTEAFF. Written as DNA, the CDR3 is TGTGCCAGTAGTATGGGGACACCCCCGGGGACTGAAGCTTTCTTT.

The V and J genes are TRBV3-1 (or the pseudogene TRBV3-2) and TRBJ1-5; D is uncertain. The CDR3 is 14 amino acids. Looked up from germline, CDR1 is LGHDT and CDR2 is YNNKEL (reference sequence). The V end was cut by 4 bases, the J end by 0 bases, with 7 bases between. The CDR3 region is CASSPAVSNQPQHF. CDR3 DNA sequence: TGTGCCAGCAGCCCGGCGGTTAGCAATCAGCCCCAGCATTTT.